Listed below are T cell receptor beta chains from one sample, sequenced in a study of cytomegalovirus exposure and HLA in healthy donors. The assay was immunoSEQ multiplex PCR, and TCRdb's table has in-frame clones only and misses some. Of approximately 150,000 clones listed, about four fifths were seen once; the top ten hold around 10%. The material sequenced was PBMCs. These receptors came from a man aged 45-65 years in good health and CMV-seropositive. Each CDR3 is given with its conserved first and last residue.

j_call v_call cdr3_aa
TRBJ1-5 TRBV19 CASSGGTVNQPQHF
TRBJ2-7 TRBV19 CASSSAGTGRYGEQYF
TRBJ2-7 TRBV6-5 CASSYGRNNEQYF
TRBJ1-2 TRBV5-6 CASSLGNRAPVGGYTF
TRBJ2-7 TRBV9 CASSPRLTGTGHREQYF
TRBJ2-5 TRBV28 CASSQNQSPETQYF
- TRBV7-2 CASSSSGTPGYEQYF
TRBJ1-5 TRBV2 CASTSGGEGNQPQHF
TRBJ2-3 TRBV7-9 CASVAGNTDTQYF
TRBJ2-5 TRBV6-5 CASSYGTGLQETQYF
TRBJ1-3 TRBV28 CASSLGTSGNTIYF